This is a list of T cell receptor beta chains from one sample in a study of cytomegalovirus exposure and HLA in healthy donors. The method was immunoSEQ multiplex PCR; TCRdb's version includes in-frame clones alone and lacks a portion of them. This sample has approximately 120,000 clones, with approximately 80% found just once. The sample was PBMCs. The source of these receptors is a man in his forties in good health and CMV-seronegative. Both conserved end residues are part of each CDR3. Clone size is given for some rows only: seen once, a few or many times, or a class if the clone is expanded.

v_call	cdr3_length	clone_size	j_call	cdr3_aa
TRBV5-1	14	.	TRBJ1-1	CASSPRGGGTEAFF
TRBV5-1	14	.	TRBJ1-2	CASSFWGQLNGYTF
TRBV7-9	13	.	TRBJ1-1	CASSWGITTEAFF
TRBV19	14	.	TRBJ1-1	CASSAGGAWGEAFF
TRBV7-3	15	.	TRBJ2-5	CASLKKTGGAETQYF
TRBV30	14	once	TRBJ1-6	CAWNLGGLNSPLHF
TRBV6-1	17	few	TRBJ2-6	CASSEAQGGFGANVLTF
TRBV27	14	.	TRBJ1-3	CASSSGQEWDTIYF
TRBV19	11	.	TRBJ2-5	CASGVLETQYF
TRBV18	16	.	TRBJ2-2	CASSSRDTSNTGELFF
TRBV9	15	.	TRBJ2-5	CASSVGGTTQETQYF
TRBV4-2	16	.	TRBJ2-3	CASSQDIVGQRDTQYF
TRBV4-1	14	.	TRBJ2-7	CASSLLSGAYEQYF
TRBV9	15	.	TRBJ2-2	CASSPGTGVTGELFF
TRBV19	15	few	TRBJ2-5	CASSIGDRVGETQYF
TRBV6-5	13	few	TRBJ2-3	CASSYDDRDTQYF
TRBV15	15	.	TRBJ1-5	CATSRVTDNGQPQHF
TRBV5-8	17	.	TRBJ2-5	CASSLGLAGASQETQYF
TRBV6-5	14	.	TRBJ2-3	CASSYDSSPDTQYF
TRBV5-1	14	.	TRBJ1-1	CASRVDSLNTEAFF
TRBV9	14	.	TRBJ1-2	CASSDEGRTYGYTF
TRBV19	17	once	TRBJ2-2	CASSIIRPGESTGELFF
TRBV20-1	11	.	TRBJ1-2	CSSGVQGGYTF
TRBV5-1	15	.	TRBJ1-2	CASSLDDRRNYGYTF
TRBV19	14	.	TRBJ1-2	CASSMALANYGYTF
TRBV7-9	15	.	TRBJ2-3	CASSRPTTQADTQYF
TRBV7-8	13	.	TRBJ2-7	CASSLGAGHEQYF
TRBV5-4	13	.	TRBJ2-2	CASSGRVTGELFF
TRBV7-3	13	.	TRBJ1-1	CASSFSGNTEAFF
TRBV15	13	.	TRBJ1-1	CATSMSEQARAFF
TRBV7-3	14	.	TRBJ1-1	CASSQQPGQLEAFF
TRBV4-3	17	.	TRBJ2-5	CASSQDSRGQKQETQYF
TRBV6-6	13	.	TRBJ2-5	CASSYSRQETQYF
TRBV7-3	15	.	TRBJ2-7	CASSLQSGQSYEQYF
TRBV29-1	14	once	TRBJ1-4	CSVEGTGIHEKLFF
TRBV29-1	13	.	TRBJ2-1	CSVQPSSYNEQFF
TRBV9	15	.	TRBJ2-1	CASSARLAAYNEQFF
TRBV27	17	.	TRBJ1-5	CASSYRSGGNSNQPQHF
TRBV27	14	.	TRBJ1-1	CASRSRLVNTEAFF
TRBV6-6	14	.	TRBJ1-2	CASSYPETEQGYTF
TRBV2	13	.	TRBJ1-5	CASNRDVNQPQHF
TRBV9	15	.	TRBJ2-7	CASSSPDRGPYEQYF